A selection of T cell receptor beta chains follows, all from one sample in a study of cytomegalovirus exposure and HLA in healthy donors. Data came from immunoSEQ multiplex PCR; TCRdb stores just in-frame clones and leaves some out. This sample has about 140,000 clones, with about four fifths found just once. The sample comprised PBMCs. Receptor source: a woman younger than 30 in good health and CMV-seropositive. Each CDR3 is given with its conserved first and last residue. D genes are given only for firm matches. Rows may omit the clone size; those that give it use once, few, many or a size class.

len	abundance	j_gene	d_gene	v_gene	CDR3nt	CDR3aa
13	-	TRBJ1-2	-	TRBV2	TGTGCCAGCAGTGACCGAGGAAGCTATGGTTACACCTTC	CASSDRGSYGYTF
14	-	TRBJ2-7	TRBD1	TRBV10-2	TGCGCCAGCAGTGGGGGACAGGGCCCCTACGAGCAGTACTTC	CASSGGQGPYEQYF
15	once	TRBJ2-5	-	TRBV2	TGTGCCAGCACCGTCCAGGGCAGGTTAGGGGAGACCCAGTACTTC	CASTVQGRLGETQYF
18	-	TRBJ2-7	TRBD2	TRBV10-2	TGCGCCAGCAGCGATATTCTAGCGGGGGGTCCTCTGGGGAGCGAGCAGTACTTC	CASSDILAGGPLGSEQYF
13	-	TRBJ1-1	TRBD1	TRBV30	TGTGCCTGGCGGGGGACAGTGAACACTGAAGCTTTCTTT	CAWRGTVNTEAFF
13	-	TRBJ1-2	-	TRBV11-2	TGTGCCAGCAGCCCGACTACTAACTATGGCTACACCTTC	CASSPTTNYGYTF
11	-	TRBJ2-7	-	TRBV25-1	TGTGCCAGCAGTGATCTGTACGAGCAGTACTTC	CASSDLYEQYF
14	-	TRBJ2-3	TRBD1	TRBV25-1	TGTGCCAGCAGCCGACAGGGCGTCACAGATACGCAGTATTTT	CASSRQGVTDTQYF
15	once	TRBJ1-1	TRBD1	TRBV29-1	TGCAGCGGCTTACCTGGGGACAGATGGAACACTGAAGCTTTCTTT	CSGLPGDRWNTEAFF
18	-	TRBJ2-1	TRBD2	TRBV4-1	TGCGCCAGCAGCCAAGCCGGGGGGGGACGATACGCCTACAATGAGCAGTTCTTC	CASSQAGGGRYAYNEQFF
13	-	TRBJ1-1	TRBD1	TRBV6-5	TGTGCCAGCACCCAAAGACAGGGGCGGGAAGCTTTCTTT	CASTQRQGREAFF
18	-	TRBJ1-1	TRBD1	TRBV27	TGTGCCAGCAGTCCGTCCGCAACCCGACAGGGGCTGAACACTGAAGCTTTCTTT	CASSPSATRQGLNTEAFF
14	-	TRBJ1-1	TRBD1	TRBV9	TGTGCCAGCAGCTCTGGACAGGGTTCCACTGAAGCTTTCTTT	CASSSGQGSTEAFF
12	-	TRBJ1-1	-	TRBV28	TGTGCCAGCACCCCCAGGGACACTGAAGCTTTCTTT	CASTPRDTEAFF
16	-	TRBJ2-1	-	TRBV9	TGTGCCAGCAGCGTAGCTCCGTCCGTAGCGGTTAATGAGCAGTTCTTC	CASSVAPSVAVNEQFF
14	-	TRBJ2-5	TRBD1	TRBV19	TGTGCCAGTAGCTCCGGGACAGGGCAAGAGACCCAGTACTTC	CASSSGTGQETQYF
13	-	TRBJ1-1	-	TRBV4-1	TGCGCCAGCAGCCAAGTGCCGGACACTGAAGCTTTCTTT	CASSQVPDTEAFF
14	once	TRBJ1-4	TRBD1	TRBV10-3	TGTGCCATCAGTGCGACAGGGTTACGGGAAAAACTGTTTTTT	CAISATGLREKLFF
17	-	TRBJ1-2	TRBD1	TRBV7-9	TGTGCCAGCAGCTTAGACCCACAGGGGATAAGGGACTATGGCTACACCTTC	CASSLDPQGIRDYGYTF
13	-	TRBJ2-5	TRBD1	TRBV7-7	TGTGCCAGCAGCTATGGACAGGGCCAGACCCAGTACTTC	CASSYGQGQTQYF
15	-	TRBJ1-4	-	TRBV30	TGTGCCTGGAGTTGGAGGGTGGGAACTAATGAAAAACTGTTTTTT	CAWSWRVGTNEKLFF
14	-	TRBJ1-1	TRBD1	TRBV19	TGTGCCACAAAGAGATCACAGGGGTCTACTGAAGCTTTCTTT	CATKRSQGSTEAFF
14	-	TRBJ1-2	-	TRBV28	TGTGCCAGCAGGTCAGGCAGGGTGAACTATGGCTACACCTTC	CASRSGRVNYGYTF
15	-	TRBJ1-2	TRBD1	TRBV28	TGTGCCAGCTGGGACCCCAGGGGACAGAACTATGGCTACACCTTC	CASWDPRGQNYGYTF
16	-	TRBJ1-2	TRBD1	TRBV6-6	TGTGCCAGCAGTTACCGACAGGGGGCTCAGGACTATGGCTACACCTTC	CASSYRQGAQDYGYTF
13	-	TRBJ1-2	-	TRBV25-1	TGTGCCAGCAGTAGAGGACTGACCTATGGCTACACCTTC	CASSRGLTYGYTF
17	-	TRBJ2-4	TRBD2	TRBV5-4	TGTGCCAGCAGCTGGACTAGCGGGGGCCAAGGCAAAAACATTCAGTACTTC	CASSWTSGGQGKNIQYF
11	-	TRBJ1-2	-	TRBV6-5	TGTGCCAGCAGTCGGGGCTATGGCTACACCTTC	CASSRGYGYTF